This T cell receptor (beta chain) is from a study of cytomegalovirus exposure and HLA in healthy donors. Whole-study results and caveats: In a later analysis, at a false discovery rate of 0.05, fewer than 20,000 TCR beta sequences were associated with HLA alleles. The authors reported that TCR beta sequences could predict HLA-A and HLA-B alleles. These predictions were accurate for most subjects in the first cohort. The classifier reportedly diagnosed cytomegalovirus status with high specificity and sensitivity.

Donors sampled were nominally healthy, though unrecorded immune exposures were likely. The study ran its PCR with 60 Vbeta and 13 Jbeta primers. Libraries were prepared by immunoSEQ multiplex PCR; TCRdb keeps only in-frame clonotypes and omits some of them. The data contain 150,000 to 200,000 clones, around 72% of them singletons. In regard to this clone: Its antigen is currently unknown.

CDR1 and CDR2 (germline): SGDLS, YYNGEE. Trimming cost V 0 bases and J 7 bases; bases outside gene matches: 9. This CDR3 is 15 amino acids long. The clonotype originates from a woman aged 40 to 55 in good health and CMV-seropositive. This chain uses TRBV9 with TRBJ1-1, with TRBD1 matching over 7 bases. Sequencing was performed on PBMCs. The CDR3 spells CASSVGPGGTDEAFF. The CDR3 nucleotides are TGTGCCAGCAGCGTAGGACCCGGCGGGACAGATGAAGCTTTCTTT. The full variable domain, completed using reference TRBV9 and TRBJ1-1, is DSGVTQTPKHLITATGQRVTLRCSPRSGDLSVYWYQQSLDQGLQFLIQYYNGEERAKGNILERFSAQQFPDLHSELNLSSLELGDSALYFCASSVGPGGTDEAFFGQGTRLTVV.